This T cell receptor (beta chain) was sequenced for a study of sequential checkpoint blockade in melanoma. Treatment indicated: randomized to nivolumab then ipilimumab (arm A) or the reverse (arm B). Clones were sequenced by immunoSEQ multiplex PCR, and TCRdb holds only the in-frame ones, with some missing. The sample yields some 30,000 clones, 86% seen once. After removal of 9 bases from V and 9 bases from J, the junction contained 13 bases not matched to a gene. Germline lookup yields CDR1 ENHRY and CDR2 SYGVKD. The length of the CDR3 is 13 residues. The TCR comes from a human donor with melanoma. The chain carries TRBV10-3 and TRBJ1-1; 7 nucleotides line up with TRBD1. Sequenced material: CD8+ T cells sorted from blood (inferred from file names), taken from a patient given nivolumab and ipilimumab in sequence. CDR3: CAIRNHSTGKAFF. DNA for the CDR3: TGTGCCATAAGAAACCATTCGACAGGGAAAGCTTTCTTT.